These T cell receptor beta chains were read from a single sample in a study of control samples from healthy donors and cancer patients. Profiled with immunoSEQ multiplex PCR; TCRdb holds only in-frame clones, not every one. The sample consists of 400,000 to 450,000 clones, roughly 90% of them appearing once. Sequencing was carried out using PBMCs. The receptors shown here come from a man aged 40-49 years with head and neck cancer. Both conserved end residues are part of each CDR3. Each record gives: J gene, D gene, clone size, V gene, CDR3 protein, CDR3 DNA. A D gene is named only where the DNA matches it firmly. Not every row has a clone size; where given, it reads once, few, many or a size class.

>TRBJ2-3|NA|NA|TRBV3-1/TRBV3-2
CASSQEADTQYF
TGTGCCAGCAGCCAAGAGGCAGATACGCAGTATTTT
>TRBJ2-5|NA|NA|TRBV6-5
CASSYGGGGTQYF
TGTGCCAGCAGTTACGGGGGTGGCGGGACCCAGTACTTC
>TRBJ2-3|NA|NA|TRBV7-2
CASSLVPFTDTQYF
TGTGCCAGCAGCTTAGTCCCCTTCACCGATACGCAGTATTTT
>TRBJ2-2|NA|NA|TRBV5-4
CASSSQRPGNTGELFF
TGTGCCAGCAGCTCGCAAAGGCCAGGGAACACCGGGGAGCTGTTTTTT
>TRBJ1-1|NA|NA|TRBV11-2
CASSIDTEAFF
TGTGCCAGCAGCATAGACACTGAAGCTTTCTTT
>TRBJ2-7|TRBD1|NA|TRBV6-5
CASIRTGGSYEQYF
TGTGCCAGCATCCGTACAGGGGGCTCCTACGAGCAGTACTTC
>TRBJ2-2|NA|NA|TRBV3-1/TRBV3-2
CASSQVRSAGGELFF
TGTGCCAGCAGCCAAGTTAGAAGCGCGGGCGGGGAGCTGTTTTTT
>TRBJ2-3|TRBD2|NA|TRBV5-1
CASSPSPLAGTRTDTQYF
TGCGCCAGCAGCCCGAGCCCTCTAGCGGGGACCCGCACAGATACGCAGTATTTT
>TRBJ2-3|TRBD1|once|TRBV27
CASSLLGQGGTDTQYF
TGTGCCAGCAGTTTACTGGGACAGGGAGGCACAGATACGCAGTATTTT
>TRBJ1-2|NA|NA|TRBV29-1
CSVRGRDSSYTF
TGCAGCGTACGCGGACGGGATAGTAGCTACACCTTC
>TRBJ1-1|NA|NA|TRBV28
CASSLGSSEAFF
TGTGCCAGCAGTTTAGGTTCCTCTGAAGCTTTCTTT
>TRBJ1-1|TRBD1|NA|TRBV27
CASSRQGNTEAFF
TGTGCCAGCAGTCGACAGGGGAACACTGAAGCTTTCTTT
>TRBJ1-1|NA|once|TRBV19
CASSARKTLNTEAFF
TGTGCCAGTAGTGCCAGAAAAACCTTGAACACTGAAGCTTTCTTT
>TRBJ2-7|TRBD1|NA|TRBV6-6
CASSYFGTGNSYEQYF
TGTGCCAGCAGTTACTTCGGGACAGGGAACTCCTACGAGCAGTACTTC
>TRBJ1-2|TRBD1|NA|TRBV7-9
CASSPTGQGAGYTF
TGTGCCAGCAGCCCTACTGGACAGGGGGCCGGCTACACCTTC
>TRBJ1-2|NA|once|TRBV2
CASSDSLEGAPNYGYTF
TGTGCCAGCAGTGACAGCCTCGAAGGGGCACCTAACTATGGCTACACCTTC
>TRBJ1-2|TRBD1|NA|TRBV19
CASSIDYGTVDGYTF
TGTGCCAGTAGTATAGACTACGGGACAGTAGATGGCTACACCTTC
>TRBJ1-5|NA|NA|TRBV19
CAAGGGLDQPQHF
TGTGCCGCGGGGGGAGGGTTGGATCAGCCCCAGCATTTT
>TRBJ1-1|NA|NA|TRBV5-8
CASSLGPDNTEAFF
TGTGCCAGCAGCTTGGGTCCAGATAACACTGAAGCTTTCTTT
>TRBJ2-5|TRBD2|NA|TRBV5-8
CASSPASGFQETQYF
TGTGCCAGCAGCCCCGCTAGCGGGTTCCAAGAGACCCAGTACTTC
>TRBJ1-5|NA|few|TRBV4-1
CASSLIQGVRSNQPQHF
TGCGCCAGCAGCCTCATACAGGGAGTACGGAGCAATCAGCCCCAGCATTTT
>TRBJ2-1|NA|NA|TRBV5-1
CASSLGGGLSYNEQFF
TGCGCCAGCAGCTTGGGAGGGGGGCTTTCCTACAATGAGCAGTTCTTC
>TRBJ1-5|NA|few|TRBV18
CASSPGGGDQPQHF
TGTGCCAGCTCACCCGGGGGCGGTGATCAGCCCCAGCATTTT
>TRBJ1-2|TRBD1|once|TRBV27
CASSSTGIQRGYTF
TGTGCCAGCAGTTCGACAGGGATCCAACGGGGCTACACCTTC
>TRBJ1-5|NA|NA|TRBV29-1
CSVSGDNSNQPQHF
TGCAGCGTCTCGGGGGATAATAGCAATCAGCCCCAGCATTTT
>TRBJ1-2|NA|NA|TRBV30
CAWSVRGNGYGYTF
TGTGCCTGGAGTGTAAGAGGGAACGGCTATGGCTACACCTTC
>TRBJ1-1|NA|NA|TRBV11-2
CASSTQENTEAFF
TGTGCCAGCAGCACGCAGGAGAACACTGAAGCTTTCTTT
>TRBJ1-2|NA|NA|TRBV12-2
CASRLAPGEIGGYTF
TGTGCAAGTCGCTTAGCGCCCGGGGAGATAGGTGGCTACACCTTC
>TRBJ1-1|TRBD1|NA|TRBV12-3/TRBV12-4
CASSLIRDSEAFF
TGTGCCAGCAGCCTAATCCGGGACAGTGAAGCTTTCTTT
>TRBJ1-4|NA|NA|TRBV3-1/TRBV3-2
CASSTNTGTHTEKLFF
TGTGCCAGCAGCACCAATACTGGGACGCACACCGAAAAACTGTTTTTT
>TRBJ1-1|NA|NA|TRBV6-5
CASTDGQRNTEAFF
TGTGCCAGCACCGATGGACAGAGGAACACTGAAGCTTTCTTT
>TRBJ2-7|TRBD1|NA|TRBV2
CASGTAFVYEQYF
TGTGCCAGTGGGACAGCTTTCGTCTACGAGCAGTACTTC
>TRBJ1-2|NA|NA|TRBV11-2
CASSPAGYGYTF
TGTGCCAGCAGCCCAGCCGGGTATGGCTACACCTTC
>TRBJ1-1|NA|few|TRBV7-8
CASSRTVEAFF
TGTGCCAGCAGCCGGACAGTTGAAGCTTTCTTT
>TRBJ2-2|TRBD1|NA|TRBV7-2
CASSERQGVNTGELFF
TGTGCCAGCAGCGAACGACAGGGGGTGAACACCGGGGAGCTGTTTTTT
>TRBJ2-4|NA|NA|TRBV5-1
CASSLVPGAGSDIQYF
TGCGCCAGCAGCTTGGTACCCGGGGCAGGATCGGACATTCAGTACTTC
>TRBJ1-5|NA|NA|TRBV7-8
CASSRLPGRNFNQPQHF
TGTGCCAGCAGCCGCCTTCCCGGACGGAACTTTAATCAGCCCCAGCATTTT
>TRBJ2-7|NA|NA|TRBV27
CASRTYDYEQYF
TGTGCCAGCAGGACCTACGACTACGAGCAGTACTTC
>TRBJ2-7|NA|NA|TRBV28
CASRLLGEQYF
TGTGCCAGCAGACTTCTGGGGGAGCAGTACTTC
>TRBJ2-2|NA|NA|TRBV29-1
CSVEGAAFTGELFF
TGCAGCGTTGAAGGCGCAGCCTTCACCGGGGAGCTGTTTTTT
>TRBJ2-5|NA|NA|TRBV16
CASSQSSLSGGTQYF
TGTGCCAGCAGCCAATCTTCACTCTCTGGGGGGACCCAGTACTTC